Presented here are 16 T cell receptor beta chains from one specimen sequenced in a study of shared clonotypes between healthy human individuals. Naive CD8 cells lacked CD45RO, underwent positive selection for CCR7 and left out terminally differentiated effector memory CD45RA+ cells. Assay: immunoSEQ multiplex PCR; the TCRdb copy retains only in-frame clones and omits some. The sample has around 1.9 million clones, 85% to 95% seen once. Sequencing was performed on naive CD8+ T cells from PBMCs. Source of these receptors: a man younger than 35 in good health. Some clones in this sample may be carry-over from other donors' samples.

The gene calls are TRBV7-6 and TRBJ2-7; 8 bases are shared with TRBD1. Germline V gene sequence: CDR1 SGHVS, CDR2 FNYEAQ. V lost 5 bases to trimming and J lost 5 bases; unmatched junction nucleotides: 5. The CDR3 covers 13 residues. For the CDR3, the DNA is TGTGCCAGCAGCGTACGGACAGGGAACGAGCAGTACTTC. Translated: CASSVRTGNEQYF.

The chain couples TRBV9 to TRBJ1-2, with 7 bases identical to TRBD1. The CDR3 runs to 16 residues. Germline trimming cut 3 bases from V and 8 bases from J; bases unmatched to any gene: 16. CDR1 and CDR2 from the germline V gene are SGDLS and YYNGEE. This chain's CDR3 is CASSGFRGGQVGGYTF. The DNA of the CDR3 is TGTGCCAGCAGCGGATTTAGGGGCGGACAGGTAGGCGGCTACACCTTC.

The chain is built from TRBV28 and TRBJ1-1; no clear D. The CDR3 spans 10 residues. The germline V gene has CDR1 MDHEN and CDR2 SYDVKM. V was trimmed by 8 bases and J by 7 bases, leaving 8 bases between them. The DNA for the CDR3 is TGTGCCAGCGAAGCGGGTGAAGCTTTCTTT. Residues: CASEAGEAFF.

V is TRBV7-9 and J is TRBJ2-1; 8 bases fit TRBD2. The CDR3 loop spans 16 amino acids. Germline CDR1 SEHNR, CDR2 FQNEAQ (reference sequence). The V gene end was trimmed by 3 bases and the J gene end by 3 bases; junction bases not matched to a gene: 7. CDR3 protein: CASSFVGLDIYNEQFF. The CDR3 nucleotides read TGTGCCAGCAGCTTCGTGGGACTAGACATCTACAATGAGCAGTTCTTC.

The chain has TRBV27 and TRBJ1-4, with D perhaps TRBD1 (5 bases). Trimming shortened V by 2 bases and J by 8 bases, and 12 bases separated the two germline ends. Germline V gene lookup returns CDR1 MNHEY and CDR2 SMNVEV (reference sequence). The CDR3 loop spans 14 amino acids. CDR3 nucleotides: TGTGCCAGCAGTTTACCCACCGAGGGGGAAAAACTGTTTTTT. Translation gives CASSLPTEGEKLFF.

The CDR3 DNA is TGTGCCAGCAGTCAGAGGACTAGCGGGAGCTTCATAGGTAATGAGCAGTTCTTC. Translation: CASSQRTSGSFIGNEQFF. This chain links TRBV28 with TRBJ2-1; 13 bases are a match to TRBD2. V was clipped by 5 bases and J by 7 bases; unmatched bases: 14. The CDR3 extends over 18 amino acids. Germline V gene data show CDR1 as MDHEN and CDR2 as SYDVKM.

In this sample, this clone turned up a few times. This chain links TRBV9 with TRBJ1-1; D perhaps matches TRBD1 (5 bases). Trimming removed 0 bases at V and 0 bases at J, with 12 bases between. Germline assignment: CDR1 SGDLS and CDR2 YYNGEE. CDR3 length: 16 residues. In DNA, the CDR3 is TGTGCCAGCAGCGTAGGGTCAGGGTCCATGAACACTGAAGCTTTCTTT. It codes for CASSVGSGSMNTEAFF. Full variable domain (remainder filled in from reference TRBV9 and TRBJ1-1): DSGVTQTPKHLITATGQRVTLRCSPRSGDLSVYWYQQSLDQGLQFLIQYYNGEERAKGNILERFSAQQFPDLHSELNLSSLELGDSALYFCASSVGSGSMNTEAFFGQGTRLTVV.

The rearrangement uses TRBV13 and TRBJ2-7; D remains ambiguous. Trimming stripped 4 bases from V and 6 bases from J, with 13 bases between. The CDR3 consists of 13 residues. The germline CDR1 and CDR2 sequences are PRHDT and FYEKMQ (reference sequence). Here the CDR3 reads CASSSDVVREQYF. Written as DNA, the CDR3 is TGTGCCAGCAGCTCCGACGTAGTACGCGAGCAGTACTTC.

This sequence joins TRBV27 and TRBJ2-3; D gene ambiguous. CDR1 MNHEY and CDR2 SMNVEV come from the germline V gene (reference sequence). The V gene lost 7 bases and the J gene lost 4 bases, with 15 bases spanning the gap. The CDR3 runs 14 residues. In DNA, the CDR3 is TGTGCCAGCAATTTTTTGGGTCGGGCAGATACGCAGTATTTT. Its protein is CASNFLGRADTQYF.

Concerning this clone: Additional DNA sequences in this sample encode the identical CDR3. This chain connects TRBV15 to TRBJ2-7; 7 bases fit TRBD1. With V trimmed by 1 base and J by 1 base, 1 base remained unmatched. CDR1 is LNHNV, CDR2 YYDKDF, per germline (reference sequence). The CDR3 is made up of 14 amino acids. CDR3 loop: CATSRGTGSYEQYF. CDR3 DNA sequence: TGTGCCACCAGCAGAGGGACAGGTTCCTACGAGCAGTACTTC.

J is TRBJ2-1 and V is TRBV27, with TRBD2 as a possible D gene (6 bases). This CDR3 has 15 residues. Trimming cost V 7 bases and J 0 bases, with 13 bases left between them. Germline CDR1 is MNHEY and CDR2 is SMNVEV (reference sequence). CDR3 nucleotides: TGTGCCAGCAAAAGCGGGCCTAGCTCCTACAATGAGCAGTTCTTC. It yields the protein CASKSGPSSYNEQFF.

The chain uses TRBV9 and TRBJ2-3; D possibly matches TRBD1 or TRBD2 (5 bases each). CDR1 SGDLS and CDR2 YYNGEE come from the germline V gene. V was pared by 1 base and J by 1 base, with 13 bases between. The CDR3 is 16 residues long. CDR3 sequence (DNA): TGTGCCAGCAGCGTATATGGATGGGGACGCACAGATACGCAGTATTTT. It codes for CASSVYGWGRTDTQYF.

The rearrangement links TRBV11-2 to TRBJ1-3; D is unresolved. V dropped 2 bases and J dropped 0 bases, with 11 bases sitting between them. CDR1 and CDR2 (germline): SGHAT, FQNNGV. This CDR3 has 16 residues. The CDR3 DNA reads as TGTGCCAGCAGCTTATTTCGGGAGATCTCTGGAAACACCATATATTTT. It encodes CASSLFREISGNTIYF.

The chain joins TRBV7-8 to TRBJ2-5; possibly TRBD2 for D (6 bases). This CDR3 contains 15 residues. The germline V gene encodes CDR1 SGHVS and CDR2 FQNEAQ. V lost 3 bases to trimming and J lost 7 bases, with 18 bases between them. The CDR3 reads CASSLRGQIGGTQYF. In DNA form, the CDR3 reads TGTGCCAGCAGCTTGCGGGGTCAAATCGGGGGGACCCAGTACTTC.

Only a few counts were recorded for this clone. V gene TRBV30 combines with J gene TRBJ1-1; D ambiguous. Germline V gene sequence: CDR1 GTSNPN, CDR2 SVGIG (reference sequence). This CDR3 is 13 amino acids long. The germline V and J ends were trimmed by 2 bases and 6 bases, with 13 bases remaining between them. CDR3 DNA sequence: TGTGCCTGGAGTTTCACTATAAACTCTGAAGCTTTCTTT. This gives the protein CAWSFTINSEAFF.

In nucleotides, the CDR3 is TGTGCCAGCAGTTTAAACAGGGCCTATGGCTACACCTTC. Encoded protein: CASSLNRAYGYTF. This chain uses TRBV27 with TRBJ1-2; tentatively, D is TRBD1 (6 bases). Per the germline V gene, CDR1 is MNHEY and CDR2 is SMNVEV (reference sequence). Trimming took off 2 bases at V and 4 bases at J, with 8 bases between the two ends. The CDR3 sequence is 13 residues long.